The 27 T cell receptor beta chains below come from one sample, sequenced in a study of early T cells in non-severe SARS-CoV-2 infection. TCRdb recomputed calls from the 5' RACE reads with MiXCR, one row per CDR3 protein. The data hold tens of thousands of distinct CDR3 sequences, with 14% observed a single time. The sequenced material came from whole blood. All receptors come from an adult who was a healthcare worker with PCR-confirmed SARS-CoV-2 infection or an uninfected control (not recorded which).

This sequence joins TRBV9 and TRBJ1-1; D remains ambiguous. V lost 4 bases, J lost 1 base, and 11 bases lay in between. Looked up from germline, CDR1 is SGDLS and CDR2 is YYNGEE. The CDR3 consists of 14 residues. The CDR3 nucleotides are TGTGCCAGCAGCTTAAAGGCAGGGAACACTGAAGCTTTCTTT. Amino acid sequence: CASSLKAGNTEAFF.

This clonotype occurred a few times. The chain recombines TRBV2 with TRBJ2-5; D is possibly TRBD1 (5 bases). The CDR3 has 16 amino acids. Germline-derived CDR1 and CDR2 are SNHLY and FYNNEI. The ends were cut back, 2 bases at V and 2 bases at J, with 15 bases in the middle. CDR3 residues: CASSERAAGWQETQYF. Here the CDR3 DNA reads TGTGCCAGCAGTGAAAGGGCGGCAGGGTGGCAAGAGACCCAGTACTTC.

CDR3: CASSLAMPPSNYGYTF. In DNA form, the CDR3 reads TGTGCCAGCAGCTTAGCCATGCCCCCCTCAAACTATGGCTACACCTTC. This chain joins TRBV7-8 and TRBJ1-2, with D uncertain. The CDR3 covers 16 residues. Germline V CDR1 and CDR2: SGHVS, FQNEAQ. V lost 0 bases and J 2 bases, leaving 13 bases between the germline ends.

This clonotype has a handful of counts. The chain is built from TRBV6-2 or TRBV6-3 and TRBJ2-7, with 12 bases aligning to TRBD2. V lost 0 bases, J lost 6 bases, and 3 bases stayed unmatched. The CDR3 is made up of 15 amino acids. CDR1 and CDR2 (germline): MNHEY, SVGEGT. CDR3 sequence: CASSYSGTSGREQYF. Here the CDR3 DNA reads TGTGCCAGCAGTTACTCTGGGACTAGCGGGCGCGAGCAGTACTTC.

This clonotype came up a few times. J is TRBJ1-6 and V is TRBV29-1, with D hard to call. CDR1 is SQVTM, CDR2 ANQGSEA, per germline. The CDR3 runs to 12 residues. V lost 7 bases and J 8 bases, leaving 12 bases between the germline ends. The CDR3 region has the DNA TGCAGCGCCGGTAACGGGGATTCACCCCTCCACTTT. This codes for CSAGNGDSPLHF.

The V call is TRBV6-5, the J call TRBJ2-7; tentatively, D is TRBD1 or TRBD2 (6 bases each). Germline values: CDR1 MNHEY, CDR2 SVGAGI. V lost 2 bases to trimming and J lost 5 bases, with 10 bases between them. The CDR3 extends over 13 amino acids. The CDR3 nucleotides are TGTGCCAGCAGTTACAGGGGGAGGAACGAGCAGTACTTC. Translated, it gives CASSYRGRNEQYF.

This clonotype was seen a handful of times. This sequence joins TRBV13 and TRBJ2-6; weak D call: TRBD1 (5 bases). The V end lost 2 bases, the J end lost 2 bases, and 10 bases lay between the germline ends. The CDR3 has 16 amino acids. In germline, CDR1 is PRHDT, CDR2 FYEKMQ (reference sequence). The CDR3 loop is CASSLPSTAGANVLTF. The CDR3 DNA sequence: TGTGCCAGCAGCTTACCTTCGACAGCTGGGGCCAACGTCCTGACTTTC.

The chain joins TRBV19 to TRBJ2-3; the match to TRBD2 covers 7 bases. CDR3 size: 15 residues. V trimming: 3 bases; J trimming: 2 bases; junction bases outside the gene matches: 5. Germline V gene sequence: CDR1 LNHDA, CDR2 SQIVND (reference sequence). The CDR3 is CASSISRGITDTQYF. The CDR3 coding sequence is TGTGCCAGTAGTATCTCGCGGGGGATCACAGATACGCAGTATTTT. The full variable domain, rest sourced from reference TRBV19 and TRBJ2-3, is DGGITQSPKYLFRKEGQNVTLSCEQNLNHDAMYWYRQDPGQGLRLIYYSQIVNDFQKGDIAEGYSVSREKKESFPLTVTSAQKNPTAFYLCASSISRGITDTQYFGPGTRLTVL.

The count of this clonotype is one. The chain couples TRBV9 to TRBJ2-1; the match to TRBD2 covers 12 bases. The CDR3 is made up of 17 amino acids. V was clipped by 6 bases and J by 9 bases; unmatched bases: 16. The germline CDR1 and CDR2 sequences are SGDLS and YYNGEE. Written as DNA, the CDR3 is TGTGCCAGCACCACCGACGCCCTAGCGGGGGGGCCGGGTGAGCAGTTCTTC. It encodes CASTTDALAGGPGEQFF. Full variable domain (missing parts from reference TRBV9 and TRBJ2-1): DSGVTQTPKHLITATGQRVTLRCSPRSGDLSVYWYQQSLDQGLQFLIQYYNGEERAKGNILERFSAQQFPDLHSELNLSSLELGDSALYFCASTTDALAGGPGEQFFGPGTRLTVL.

The V and J genes are TRBV6-2 or TRBV6-3 and TRBJ1-2; D gene unclear. Germline CDR1 is MNHEY and CDR2 is SVGEGT. V gave up 7 bases and J gave up 0 bases, with 12 bases separating them. The length of the CDR3 is 14 residues. The CDR3 coding sequence is TGTGCCAGCAACCTTAACGGAGCTAACTATGGCTACACCTTC. Amino acid sequence: CASNLNGANYGYTF.

This clonotype has just a few counts. The gene calls are TRBV28 and TRBJ2-3; D is unresolved. V was shortened by 6 bases and J by 0 bases, with 19 bases between the two germline ends. The CDR3 spans 17 residues. Germline CDR1 is MDHEN and CDR2 is SYDVKM. CDR3 in DNA: TGTGCCAGCAGCCAAGCGAGCTCCGAAATTAGCACAGATACGCAGTATTTT. It is translated as CASSQASSEISTDTQYF.

In this sample, this clonotype turned up a few times. The chain couples TRBV9 to TRBJ2-2; D is unclear. Germline V gene data show CDR1 as SGDLS and CDR2 as YYNGEE. Deletions cut 4 bases from V and 5 bases from J, with 6 bases between. The CDR3 contains 12 residues. CDR3 residues: CASSHRTGELFF. The CDR3 DNA reads TGTGCCAGCAGCCACCGGACCGGGGAGCTGTTTTTT.

This clonotype was counted a few times. The chain is built from TRBV27 and TRBJ2-1; either TRBD1 or TRBD2 may supply D (5 bases each). V dropped 8 bases and J dropped 10 bases, with 15 bases sitting between them. The CDR3 spans 12 residues. The germline CDR1 and CDR2 sequences are MNHEY and SMNVEV (reference sequence). The CDR3 DNA follows: TGTGCCAGCGGCTGGGACCGCTCGGAGCAGTTCTTC. Translating it yields CASGWDRSEQFF.

The sample holds a few counts of this clonotype. This chain links TRBV29-1 with TRBJ2-5, with 7 bases aligning to TRBD1. The CDR3 covers 16 residues. Looked up from germline, CDR1 is SQVTM and CDR2 is ANQGSEA. The ends lost 5 bases at V and 6 bases at J; junction bases unmatched: 18. This chain's CDR3 is CSVSRPGTAPLKTQYF. The CDR3 DNA reads TGCAGCGTTAGCCGACCCGGGACAGCGCCGCTGAAGACCCAGTACTTC. Filled out from reference TRBV29-1 and TRBJ2-5, the complete variable domain reads SAVISQKPSRDICQRGTSLTIQCQVDSQVTMMFWYRQQPGQSLTLIATANQGSEATYESGFVIDKFPISRPNLTFSTLTVSNMSPEDSSIYLCSVSRPGTAPLKTQYFGPGTRLLVL.

In its sample, this clonotype was seen a few times. The chain's CDR3 is CATSDGGREAFF. In nucleotides, the CDR3 is TGTGCCACCAGTGATGGGGGCCGCGAAGCTTTCTTT. This rearrangement joins TRBV24-1 to TRBJ1-1, with TRBD1 as a possible D gene (6 bases). Trimming stripped 3 bases from V and 8 bases from J, with 9 bases between. Germline CDR1 and CDR2: KGHDR and SFDVKD. This CDR3 is built from 12 residues.

Concerning this clonotype: One junction end does not reproduce the germline sequence, and a read error may be involved. The genes are TRBV28 and TRBJ1-3; no clear D. Germline CDR1 MDHEN, CDR2 SYDVKM. This CDR3 spans 14 amino acids. The CDR3 reads CASRVASSENTIYF. The CDR3 DNA follows: TGTGCCAGCAGAGTAGCCTCGTCTGAAAACACCATATATTTT. The full variable domain, with the rest looked up from reference TRBV28 and TRBJ1-3, is DVKVTQSSRYLVKRTGEKVFLECVQDMDHENMFWYRQDPGLGLRLIYFSYDVKMKEKGDIPEGYSVSREKKERFSLILESASTNQTSMYLCASRVASSENTIYFGEGSWLTVV.

The chain couples TRBV6-6 to TRBJ1-1, with 8 nucleotides matching TRBD1. Germline V gives CDR1 MNHNY, CDR2 SVGAGI (reference sequence). CDR3 length: 17 residues. V trimming: 2 bases; J trimming: 0 bases; junction bases outside the gene matches: 8. CDR3 protein: CASSYPQGGFLNTEAFF. The CDR3 DNA is TGTGCCAGCAGTTACCCACAGGGGGGATTTTTGAACACTGAAGCTTTCTTT.

This clonotype was recorded at least ten times. J is TRBJ1-2 and V is TRBV4-2; unclear D gene. Germline assignment: CDR1 LGHNA and CDR2 YNFKEQ. Trimming shortened V by 0 bases and J by 0 bases, and 11 bases separated the two germline ends. There are 16 residues in the CDR3. CDR3 coding DNA: TGTGCCAGCAGCCAAGATAATCCGAGGGCTAACTATGGCTACACCTTC. Amino acid sequence: CASSQDNPRANYGYTF.

This clonotype has a handful of counts. The chain recombines TRBV9 with TRBJ2-7; 7 nucleotides align to TRBD1. The CDR3 contains 14 residues. V lost 3 bases, J lost 0 bases, and 3 bases stayed unmatched. Germline CDR1 SGDLS, CDR2 YYNGEE. CDR3: CASSGHRGSYEQYF. The DNA for the CDR3 is TGTGCCAGCAGCGGCCACAGGGGCTCCTACGAGCAGTACTTC.

Many counts were recorded for this clonotype. The V call is TRBV5-1, the J call TRBJ2-7; tentative D call: TRBD1 (6 bases). Trimming cost V 1 base and J 0 bases, with 14 bases left between them. The CDR3 spans 16 residues. Germline V lookup: CDR1 SGHRS, CDR2 YFSETQ. The CDR3 DNA is TGCGCCAGCAGCTTGCAGGCAGGGGCAGGCTCCTACGAGCAGTACTTC. Residues: CASSLQAGAGSYEQYF.

This chain uses TRBV7-2 with TRBJ1-5, with D perhaps matching TRBD1 (5 bases). Germline V gene data show CDR1 as SGHTA and CDR2 as FQGNSA. The V and J ends lost 1 base and 1 base respectively, with 11 bases between them. The CDR3 totals 16 residues. The CDR3 protein is CASSLVGRTSNQPQHF. CDR3 coding DNA: TGTGCCAGCAGCTTAGTAGGACGGACAAGCAATCAGCCCCAGCATTTT.

This clonotype was seen repeatedly, ten times or more. This chain joins TRBV27 and TRBJ1-2; D might be TRBD1 (6 bases). V was pared by 10 bases and J by 9 bases, with 21 bases between. The CDR3 runs to 13 residues. Germline V gene data show CDR1 as MNHEY and CDR2 as SMNVEV (reference sequence). CDR3 sequence (DNA): TGTGCCATCAGGGCAGGGGCCCACGAGAGCTACACCTTC. This sequence encodes CAIRAGAHESYTF.

Written as DNA, the CDR3 is TGTGCCAGCAGTTTCGACAGGGCCCACGAGCAGTACTTC. This gives the protein CASSFDRAHEQYF. The chain has TRBV28 and TRBJ2-7; 7 bases align to TRBD1. The length of the CDR3 is 13 residues. Per germline, CDR1 MDHEN and CDR2 SYDVKM. J gave up 5 bases and V 3 bases, and 4 bases lay outside the gene matches.

J is TRBJ2-3 and V is TRBV11-2, with TRBD1 matching over 9 bases. The CDR3 is 15 residues long. CDR1 SGHAT and CDR2 FQNNGV come from the germline V gene. J was trimmed by 5 bases and V by 5 bases; bases with no gene match: 8. The CDR3, as DNA: TGTGCCAGCAGCCCAAAAACAGGGGGCAGAGATACGCAGTATTTT. Protein: CASSPKTGGRDTQYF.

V usage is TRBV10-3 and J usage is TRBJ2-5; no firm D call. V lost 4 bases and J 7 bases, leaving 13 bases between the germline ends. This CDR3 region has 13 residues. Per the germline V gene, CDR1 is ENHRY and CDR2 is SYGVKD. CDR3 loop: CAISGFDERTQYF. In nucleotides, the CDR3 is TGTGCCATCAGTGGATTCGACGAGAGGACCCAGTACTTC.

This clonotype occurred a few times. This chain joins TRBV12-3 or TRBV12-4 and TRBJ2-1, with 14 positions matching TRBD2. The CDR3 runs 15 residues. The V and J ends lost 4 bases and 5 bases, in that order; junction bases with no gene match: 1. In DNA, the CDR3 is TGTGCCAGCAGTTCGGGACTAGCGGGGGACAATGAGCAGTTCTTC. This sequence encodes CASSSGLAGDNEQFF.

For the CDR3, the DNA is TGTGCCATCAGATCGGGGACAGGGGTTGATCAGCCCCAGCATTTT. This translates into CAIRSGTGVDQPQHF. The chain links TRBV10-3 to TRBJ1-5; TRBD1 aligns across 10 bases. V lost 6 bases, J lost 5 bases, and 7 bases stayed unmatched. CDR1 and CDR2 from the germline V gene are ENHRY and SYGVKD. The CDR3 has 15 residues.